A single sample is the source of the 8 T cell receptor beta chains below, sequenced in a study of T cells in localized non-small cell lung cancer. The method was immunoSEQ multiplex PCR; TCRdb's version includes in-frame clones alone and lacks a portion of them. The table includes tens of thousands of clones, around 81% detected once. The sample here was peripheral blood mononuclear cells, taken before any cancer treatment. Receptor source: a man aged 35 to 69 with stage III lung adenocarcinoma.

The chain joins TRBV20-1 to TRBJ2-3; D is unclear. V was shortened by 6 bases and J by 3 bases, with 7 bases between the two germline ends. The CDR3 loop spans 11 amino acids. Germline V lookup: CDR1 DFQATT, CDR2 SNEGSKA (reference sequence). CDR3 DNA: TGCAGTGCCGAAAGTACAGATACGCAGTATTTT. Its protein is CSAESTDTQYF.

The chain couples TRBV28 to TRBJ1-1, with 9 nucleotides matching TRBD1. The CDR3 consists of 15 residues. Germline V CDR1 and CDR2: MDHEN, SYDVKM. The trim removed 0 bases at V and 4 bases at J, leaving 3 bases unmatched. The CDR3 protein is CASSLWETGGTEAFF. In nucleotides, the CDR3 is TGTGCCAGCAGTTTATGGGAGACAGGGGGCACTGAAGCTTTCTTT.

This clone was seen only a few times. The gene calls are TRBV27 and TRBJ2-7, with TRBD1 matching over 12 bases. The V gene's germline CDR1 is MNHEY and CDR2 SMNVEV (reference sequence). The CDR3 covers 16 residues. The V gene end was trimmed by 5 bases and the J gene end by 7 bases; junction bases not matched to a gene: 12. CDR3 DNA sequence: TGTGCCAGCAGTCCCCGCTTCGGGACAGGGGGCGATGAGCAGTACTTC. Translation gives CASSPRFGTGGDEQYF.

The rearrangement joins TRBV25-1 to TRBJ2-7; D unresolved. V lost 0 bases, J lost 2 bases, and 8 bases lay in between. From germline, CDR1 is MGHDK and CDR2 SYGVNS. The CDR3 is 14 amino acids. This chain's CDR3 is CASSEYQDAYEQYF. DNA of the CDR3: TGTGCCAGCAGTGAATATCAGGACGCCTACGAGCAGTACTTC.

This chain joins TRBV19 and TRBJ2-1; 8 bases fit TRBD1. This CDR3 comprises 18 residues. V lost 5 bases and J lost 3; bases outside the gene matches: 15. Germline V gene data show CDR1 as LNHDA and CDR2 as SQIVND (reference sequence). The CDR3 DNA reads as TGTGCCAGTAGTGTGTCGGGACAGGACCGCATCAACTACAATGAGCAGTTCTTC. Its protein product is CASSVSGQDRINYNEQFF.

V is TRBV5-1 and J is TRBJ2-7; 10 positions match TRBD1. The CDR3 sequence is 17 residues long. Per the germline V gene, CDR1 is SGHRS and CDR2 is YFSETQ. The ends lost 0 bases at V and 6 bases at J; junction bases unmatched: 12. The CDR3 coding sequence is TGCGCCAGCAGCTTGGCCGGGACAGGGGCGCAATCGGGCGAGCAGTACTTC. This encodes CASSLAGTGAQSGEQYF.

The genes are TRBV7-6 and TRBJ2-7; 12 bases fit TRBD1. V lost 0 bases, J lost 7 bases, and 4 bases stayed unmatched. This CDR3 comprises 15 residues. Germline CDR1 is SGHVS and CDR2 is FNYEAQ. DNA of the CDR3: TGTGCCAGCAGCTTAGCGGGACAGGGGGCCAGAGAGCAGTACTTC. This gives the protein CASSLAGQGAREQYF.

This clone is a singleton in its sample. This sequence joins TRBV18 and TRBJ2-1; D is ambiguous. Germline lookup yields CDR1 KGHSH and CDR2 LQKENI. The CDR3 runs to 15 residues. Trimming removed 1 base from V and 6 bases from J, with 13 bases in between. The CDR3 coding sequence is TGTGCCAGCTCACCACAATTCGGTGGTCCCAATGAGCAGTTCTTC. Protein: CASSPQFGGPNEQFF.